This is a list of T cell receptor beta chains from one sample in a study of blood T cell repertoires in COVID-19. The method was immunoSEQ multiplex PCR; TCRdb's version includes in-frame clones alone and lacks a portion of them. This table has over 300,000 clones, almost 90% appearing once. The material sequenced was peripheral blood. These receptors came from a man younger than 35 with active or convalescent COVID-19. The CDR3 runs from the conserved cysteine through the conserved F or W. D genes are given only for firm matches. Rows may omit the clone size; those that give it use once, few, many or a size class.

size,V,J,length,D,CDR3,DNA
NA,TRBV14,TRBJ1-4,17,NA,CASSQVALYQGDEKLFF,TGTGCCAGCAGCCAAGTGGCCCTCTACCAGGGTGATGAAAAACTGTTTTTT
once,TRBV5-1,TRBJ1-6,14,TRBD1,CASSSDRDNSPLHF,TGCGCCAGCAGCTCCGACAGGGATAATTCACCCCTCCACTTT
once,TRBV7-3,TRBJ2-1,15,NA,CASSLRGGVFNEQFF,TGTGCCAGCAGCTTAAGAGGGGGAGTCTTCAATGAGCAGTTCTTC
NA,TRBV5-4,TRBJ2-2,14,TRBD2,CASSSGLLTGELFF,TGTGCCAGCAGCTCGGGACTACTCACCGGGGAGCTGTTTTTT
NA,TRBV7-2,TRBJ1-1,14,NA,CASSFTGTNTEAFF,TGTGCCAGCAGCTTTACAGGGACGAACACTGAAGCTTTCTTT
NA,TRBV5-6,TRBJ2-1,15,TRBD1,CASSFGAGGYNEQFF,TGTGCCAGCAGCTTCGGGGCAGGGGGCTACAATGAGCAGTTCTTC
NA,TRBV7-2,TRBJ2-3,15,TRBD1,CASSHRTGAPDTQYF,TGTGCCAGCAGCCATCGGACAGGGGCCCCAGATACGCAGTATTTT
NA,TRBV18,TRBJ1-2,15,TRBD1,CASSPLDRAGGGYTF,TGTGCCAGCTCACCTCTGGACAGGGCCGGGGGGGGCTACACCTTC
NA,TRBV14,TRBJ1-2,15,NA,CASSQDPSVHYGYTF,TGTGCCAGCAGCCAAGATCCCTCGGTGCACTATGGCTACACCTTC
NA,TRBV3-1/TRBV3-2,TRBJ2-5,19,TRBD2,CASSQGAGSGSGGRETQYF,TGTGCCAGCAGCCAAGGGGCGGGTAGCGGGAGCGGGGGTAGAGAGACCCAGTACTTC
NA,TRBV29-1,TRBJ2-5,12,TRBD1,CSADRAAETQYF,TGCAGCGCTGACAGGGCGGCCGAGACCCAGTACTTC
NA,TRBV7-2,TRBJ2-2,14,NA,CASSFTRNTGELFF,TGTGCCAGCAGCTTCACAAGGAACACCGGGGAGCTGTTTTTT
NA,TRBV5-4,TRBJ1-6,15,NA,CASSLEGGKNSPLHF,TGTGCCAGCAGCTTGGAAGGGGGAAAAAATTCACCCCTCCACTTT
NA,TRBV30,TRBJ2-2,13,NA,CAWGIGGTGELFF,TGTGCCTGGGGGATAGGGGGAACCGGGGAGCTGTTTTTT
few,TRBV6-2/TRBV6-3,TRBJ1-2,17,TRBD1,CASSITGTDKFGYGYTF,TGTGCCAGCAGTATAACCGGGACAGATAAGTTTGGCTATGGCTACACCTTC
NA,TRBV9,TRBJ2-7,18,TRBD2,CASSVDGTSGGTTYEQYF,TGTGCCAGCAGCGTAGATGGGACTAGCGGGGGAACGACCTACGAGCAGTACTTC
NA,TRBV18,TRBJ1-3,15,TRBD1,CASSPNRGPGNTIYF,TGTGCCAGCTCACCCAACAGGGGGCCTGGAAACACCATATATTTT
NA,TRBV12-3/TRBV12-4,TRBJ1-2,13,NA,CASSLTRGAGYTF,TGTGCCAGCAGTTTAACAAGGGGTGCTGGCTACACCTTC
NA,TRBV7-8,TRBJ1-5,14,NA,CASSAVYSNQPQHF,TGTGCCAGCAGCGCAGTGTATAGCAATCAGCCCCAGCATTTT
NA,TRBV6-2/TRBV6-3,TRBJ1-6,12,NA,CASSRSNSPLHF,TGTGCCAGCAGTAGGAGTAATTCACCCCTCCACTTT
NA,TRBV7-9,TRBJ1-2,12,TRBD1,CASSVDRVGYTF,TGTGCCAGCAGCGTCGACAGGGTTGGCTACACCTTC
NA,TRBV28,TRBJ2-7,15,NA,CASSLRGGVSYEQYF,TGTGCCAGCAGTTTAAGGGGGGGTGTGTCCTACGAGCAGTACTTC
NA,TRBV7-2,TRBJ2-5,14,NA,CASSSSGIRETQYF,TGTGCCAGCAGCTCATCAGGGATACGAGAGACCCAGTACTTC
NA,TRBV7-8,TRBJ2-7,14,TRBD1,CASRKGTGSYEQYF,TGTGCCAGCAGAAAAGGGACAGGTTCCTACGAGCAGTACTTC
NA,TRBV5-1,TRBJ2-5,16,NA,CASSSETTGGGETQYF,TGCGCCAGCAGCTCCGAGACAACAGGGGGAGGGGAGACCCAGTACTTC
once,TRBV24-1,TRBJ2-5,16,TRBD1,CATSDPGQARGETQYF,TGTGCCACCAGTGACCCCGGACAGGCCCGGGGAGAGACCCAGTACTTC
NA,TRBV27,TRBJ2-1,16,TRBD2,CASSLWTSGSHNEQFF,TGTGCCAGCAGTTTGTGGACTAGCGGGAGCCACAATGAGCAGTTCTTC
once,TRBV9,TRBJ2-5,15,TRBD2,CASSVVAGGGETQYF,TGTGCCAGCAGCGTAGTAGCGGGAGGAGGAGAGACCCAGTACTTC
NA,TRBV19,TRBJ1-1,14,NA,CASSIGGRVPEAFF,TGTGCCAGTAGTATAGGAGGCAGGGTCCCTGAAGCTTTCTTT
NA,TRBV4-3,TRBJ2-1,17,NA,CASSQVLGASSYNEQFF,TGCGCCAGCAGCCAAGTATTGGGGGCCAGCTCCTACAATGAGCAGTTCTTC
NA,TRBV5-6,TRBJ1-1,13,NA,CASSLRVTAEAFF,TGTGCCAGCAGCTTGCGGGTTACCGCTGAAGCTTTCTTT
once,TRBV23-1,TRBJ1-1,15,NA,CASSLRPGMNTEAFF,TGCGCCAGCAGTCTCAGACCAGGTATGAACACTGAAGCTTTCTTT
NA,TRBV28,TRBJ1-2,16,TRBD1,CASSSLTGGEARGYTF,TGTGCCAGCAGTTCGTTGACAGGGGGCGAAGCTAGGGGCTACACCTTC
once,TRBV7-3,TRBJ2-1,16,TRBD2,CASSLTRSGGKNEQFF,TGTGCCAGCAGCTTAACTCGTAGCGGGGGGAAAAATGAGCAGTTCTTC
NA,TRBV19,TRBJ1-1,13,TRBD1,CASSMSGDREAFF,TGTGCCAGTAGTATGTCCGGGGACAGGGAAGCTTTCTTT
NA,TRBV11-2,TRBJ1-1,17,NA,CASSPRDTGLMNTEAFF,TGTGCCAGCAGCCCACGGGACACCGGTTTAATGAACACTGAAGCTTTCTTT
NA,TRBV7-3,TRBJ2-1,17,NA,CASSRDTQLVSYNEQFF,TGTGCCAGCAGCCGGGATACGCAACTAGTCTCCTACAATGAGCAGTTCTTC
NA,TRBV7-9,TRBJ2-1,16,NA,CASSFLGSQTYNEQFF,TGTGCCAGCAGCTTTCTCGGGAGCCAAACCTACAATGAGCAGTTCTTC
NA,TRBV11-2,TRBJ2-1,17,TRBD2,CASSPRTSGSSYNEQFF,TGTGCCAGCAGCCCTCGGACTAGCGGGAGCTCCTACAATGAGCAGTTCTTC
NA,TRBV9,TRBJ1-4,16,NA,CASSPTAGSTNEKLFF,TGTGCCAGCAGCCCCACGGCGGGATCAACTAATGAAAAACTGTTTTTT